This T cell receptor (beta chain) appears in the sequencing data of a study of shared clonotypes between healthy human individuals. Trimming removed 4 bases from V and 5 bases from J; junction bases left unmatched: 6. This CDR3 spans 14 amino acids. CDR1 SGHRS and CDR2 YFSETQ come from the germline V gene. Of note for this clone: Its target is not known.

Study-level results: Sampling was confined to blood; repertoires within tissues likely differ.

The data were produced by immunoSEQ multiplex PCR, yet TCRdb's version contains in-frame clones alone and is incomplete. The sample has about 480,000 clones, about four fifths seen once. V usage is TRBV5-1 and J usage is TRBJ1-1; 9 bases fit TRBD1. This TCR was sampled from a woman aged 40 to 50 in good health. Some clones in this sample may be carry-over from other donors' samples. Input material: PBMCs. This CDR3 is CASSNRQGGTEAFF. The DNA for the CDR3 is TGCGCCAGCAGCAACCGACAGGGGGGAACTGAAGCTTTCTTT.